Following are 28 T cell receptor beta chains from one sample sequenced in a study of T cell repertoires in cytomegalovirus infection. TCRdb used MiXCR to reprocess the reads, holding one entry per CDR3 protein. The data hold fewer than 350,000 distinct CDR3 sequences, with roughly 15% observed a single time. The sample taken for sequencing was PBMCs. All receptors come from a human donor in good health (CMV status not recorded). Some clones in this sample may be carry-over from other donors' samples.

The CDR3 sequence is CSVEGTSGATDTQYF. CDR3 nucleotides: TGCAGCGTTGAAGGGACTAGCGGGGCCACAGATACGCAGTATTTT. The V and J genes are TRBV29-1 and TRBJ2-3; 12 nucleotides line up with TRBD2. The CDR3 is 15 amino acids. From germline, CDR1 is SQVTM and CDR2 ANQGSEA. The trim removed 1 base at V and 2 bases at J, leaving 1 base unmatched.

The chain has TRBV11-2 and TRBJ1-1; 10 bases fit TRBD1. CDR1 is SGHAT and CDR2 is FQNNGV in the germline V gene. V was clipped by 5 bases and J by 4 bases; unmatched bases: 4. CDR3 size: 14 residues. The CDR3: CASSIRTGGTEAFF. For the CDR3, the DNA is TGTGCCAGCAGCATCCGGACAGGGGGCACTGAAGCTTTCTTT.

A single count supports this clonotype. A junction boundary mismatches the germline segment, possibly from a read error. V and J are TRBV20-1 and TRBJ2-3; TRBD2 aligns across 9 bases. Germline V gene sequence: CDR1 DFQATT, CDR2 SNEGSKA (reference sequence). This CDR3 has 17 residues. CDR3 protein: CSARDLAGATSTDMQYF. In DNA form, the CDR3 reads TGCAGTGCTAGAGATTTAGCGGGGGCCACTAGCACAGATATGCAGTATTTT.

The rearrangement joins TRBV4-1 to TRBJ1-3; 9 bases fit TRBD1. CDR1 and CDR2 (germline): MGHRA, YSYEKL. V lost 6 bases and J lost 1; bases outside the gene matches: 4. The CDR3 runs to 15 residues. The CDR3 region is CASRSGQGSGNTIYF. CDR3 coding DNA: TGCGCCAGCAGATCGGGACAGGGATCTGGAAACACCATATATTTT.

This clonotype was observed a few times. The chain carries TRBV20-1 and TRBJ2-3, with 8 bases that match TRBD2. The V gene end was trimmed by 7 bases and the J gene end by 2 bases; junction bases not matched to a gene: 11. CDR1 is DFQATT, CDR2 SNEGSKA, per germline (reference sequence). The CDR3 is 15 amino acids. The CDR3 protein is CSVRGRGGPTDTQYF. The CDR3 DNA sequence: TGCAGTGTCAGAGGACGGGGGGGCCCCACAGATACGCAGTATTTT.

In its sample, this clonotype was seen many times. The chain couples TRBV28 to TRBJ1-5; D may be TRBD1 (6 bases). Trimming stripped 6 bases from V and 0 bases from J, with 24 bases between. Germline CDR1 reads MDHEN; CDR2 reads SYDVKM. CDR3 size: 19 residues. The CDR3 sequence is CASSPIVLGAKYSNQPQHF. The CDR3 DNA follows: TGTGCCAGCAGCCCGATCGTGCTGGGGGCCAAATATAGCAATCAGCCCCAGCATTTT.

V usage is TRBV7-2 and J usage is TRBJ2-7; TRBD2 agrees at 10 bases. From germline, CDR1 is SGHTA and CDR2 FQGNSA. After removal of 2 bases from V and 5 bases from J, the junction contained 9 bases not matched to a gene. The CDR3 extends over 16 amino acids. The CDR3 DNA reads TGTGCCAGCAGCTTACGAGCGGGGGGGAGGAGCCACGAGCAGTACTTC. It is translated as CASSLRAGGRSHEQYF.

V and J are TRBV29-1 and TRBJ1-1, with 7 bases matching TRBD1. Germline loops: CDR1 SQVTM, CDR2 ANQGSEA. V lost 7 bases to trimming and J lost 5 bases; unmatched junction nucleotides: 10. This CDR3 is 13 amino acids long. CDR3 residues: CSAGGRFRTEAFF. The CDR3 DNA follows: TGCAGCGCAGGGGGGCGCTTTCGGACTGAAGCTTTCTTT.

This rearrangement joins TRBV27 to TRBJ1-1, with TRBD1 as a possible D gene (5 bases). Germline V CDR1 and CDR2: MNHEY, SMNVEV (reference sequence). Between the trimmed V and J ends, which lost 4 bases and 3 bases, there was a span of 15 bases. The CDR3 has 15 amino acids. The CDR3 sequence: CASSSLGGSDTEAFF. Written as DNA, the CDR3 is TGTGCCAGCAGTTCCCTGGGGGGTTCGGACACTGAAGCTTTCTTT.

This clonotype was observed at least ten times. The genes are TRBV7-9 and TRBJ1-3; D remains ambiguous. CDR3 length: 12 residues. V lost 4 bases and J 8 bases, leaving 9 bases between the germline ends. Germline CDR1 SEHNR, CDR2 FQNEAQ (reference sequence). In nucleotides, the CDR3 is TGTGCCAGCAGCTCGGCTCGAGACACCATATATTTT. Translating gives CASSSARDTIYF. Filled out from reference TRBV7-9 and TRBJ1-3, the complete variable domain reads DTGVSQNPRHKITKRGQNVTFRCDPISEHNRLYWYRQTLGQGPEFLTYFQNEAQLEKSRLLSDRFSAERPKGSFSTLEIQRTEQGDSAMYLCASSSARDTIYFGEGSWLTVV.

This clonotype has a handful of counts. The chain joins TRBV6-2 or TRBV6-3 to TRBJ2-7; D gene uncertain. Trimming took off 4 bases at V and 0 bases at J, with 10 bases between the two ends. The CDR3 spans 14 residues. CDR1 and CDR2 (germline): MNHEY, SVGEGT. As DNA, the CDR3 is TGTGCCAGCAGTTTCGATTCACTCTCCTACGAGCAGTACTTC. It yields the protein CASSFDSLSYEQYF.

The chain has TRBV6-5 and TRBJ1-1; possibly TRBD1 for D (6 bases). The V and J ends lost 2 bases and 0 bases respectively, with 10 bases between them. Germline-derived CDR1 and CDR2 are MNHEY and SVGAGI. The CDR3 is 15 amino acids. The CDR3 region has the DNA TGTGCCAGCAGTTACCCGGGACAATTGAACACTGAAGCTTTCTTT. Protein: CASSYPGQLNTEAFF.

V and J are TRBV7-8 and TRBJ2-1; D is possibly TRBD2 (5 bases). V was shortened by 1 base and J by 9 bases, with 19 bases between the two germline ends. The germline gives CDR1 SGHVS, CDR2 FQNEAQ. The CDR3 consists of 16 residues. The CDR3 region is CASSLERVLVLGEQFF. The CDR3 DNA is TGTGCCAGCAGCTTAGAGAGGGTGCTAGTCCTGGGTGAGCAGTTCTTC. The whole variable domain, remainder taken from reference TRBV7-8 and TRBJ2-1, is GAGVSQSPRYKVAKRGQDVALRCDPISGHVSLFWYQQALGQGPEFLTYFQNEAQLDKSGLPSDRFFAERPEGSVSTLKIQRTQQEDSAVYLCASSLERVLVLGEQFFGPGTRLTVL.

This chain uses TRBV12-3 or TRBV12-4 with TRBJ1-4; possibly TRBD1 for D (5 bases). Trimming shortened V by 6 bases and J by 7 bases, and 15 bases separated the two germline ends. The CDR3 runs 14 residues. As DNA, the CDR3 is TGTGCCAGCAGACGACAGTCGGCCCCTGAAAAACTGTTTTTT. This sequence encodes CASRRQSAPEKLFF.

This clonotype was seen many times. CDR3 sequence (DNA): TGTGCCAGCAGTCCGGCCGGGACGGGTAATTCACCCCTCCACTTT. Its protein is CASSPAGTGNSPLHF. This rearrangement joins TRBV6-2 or TRBV6-3 to TRBJ1-6; possibly TRBD1 for D (5 bases). Germline-derived CDR1 and CDR2 are MNHEY and SVGEGT. V lost 5 bases to trimming and J lost 6 bases, with 14 bases between them. This CDR3 region has 15 residues.

The chain has TRBV6-4 and TRBJ1-2; unclear D gene. Trimming left V 6 bases short and J 9 bases short, with 23 bases between. There are 15 residues in the CDR3. CDR1 is MRHNA, CDR2 SNTAGT, per germline. CDR3 loop: CASRISPGAAGSYTF. The DNA of the CDR3 is TGTGCCAGCAGGATTTCCCCCGGCGCCGCGGGGAGCTACACCTTC.

The chain recombines TRBV18 with TRBJ2-2; D unresolved. Germline V CDR1 and CDR2: KGHSH, LQKENI. Trimming took off 2 bases at V and 0 bases at J, with 10 bases between the two ends. The CDR3 extends over 16 amino acids. The CDR3 reads CASSPTPSPNTGELFF. The CDR3 nucleotides are TGTGCCAGCTCACCAACGCCCAGCCCGAACACCGGGGAGCTGTTTTTT.

This clonotype has more than one count but fewer than ten. This chain uses TRBV20-1 with TRBJ2-7; tentatively, D is TRBD1 (5 bases). Germline assignment: CDR1 DFQATT and CDR2 SNEGSKA (reference sequence). The germline V and J ends were trimmed by 3 bases and 3 bases, with 6 bases remaining between them. This CDR3 contains 11 residues. This CDR3 is CSASDSYEQYF. The CDR3 nucleotides read TGCAGTGCTAGCGACAGCTACGAGCAGTACTTC.

In its sample, this clonotype was seen a few times. This rearrangement joins TRBV3-1 to TRBJ2-3, with a tentative D call TRBD2 (6 bases). The V end lost 4 bases, the J end lost 2 bases, and 19 bases lay between the germline ends. In germline, CDR1 is LGHDT, CDR2 YNNKEL (reference sequence). The CDR3 extends over 17 amino acids. This chain's CDR3 is CASSPLTTRGLTDTQYF. The CDR3 nucleotides read TGTGCCAGCAGCCCACTGACTACGCGGGGCCTCACAGATACGCAGTATTTT.

In this sample, this clonotype turned up many times. V is TRBV7-3 and J is TRBJ1-2, with a possible D match to TRBD1 (5 bases). The germline V gene has CDR1 SGHTA and CDR2 FQGTGA. V was shortened by 5 bases and J by 4 bases, with 17 bases between the two germline ends. This CDR3 region has 15 residues. The CDR3 protein is CASSRGSGGVYGYTF. The DNA for the CDR3 is TGTGCCAGCAGCCGGGGATCCGGGGGGGTCTATGGCTACACCTTC.

The sample holds a few counts of this clonotype. At one end, the junction sequence differs from germline, possibly due to a read error. This chain connects TRBV2 to TRBJ1-6; no clear D. The CDR3 is 17 residues long. CDR1 SNHLY and CDR2 FYNNEI come from the germline V gene. The CDR3 loop is CASSVIGYSSNNSPLHF. CDR3 nucleotide sequence: TGTGCCAGCAGTGTTATCGGGTATAGCTCCAATAATTCACCCCTCCACTTT.

The rearrangement joins TRBV11-2 to TRBJ2-7; D is uncertain. CDR3 length: 15 residues. Germline-derived CDR1 and CDR2 are SGHAT and FQNNGV. Trimming removed 1 base from V and 3 bases from J, with 13 bases in between. The CDR3 DNA is TGTGCCAGCAGCTTAGTAGGTACGGCCTACTACGAGCAGTACTTC. This sequence encodes CASSLVGTAYYEQYF.

The chain recombines TRBV4-3 with TRBJ2-7, with D tentatively TRBD1 (6 bases). The CDR3 is 14 residues long. Between the trimmed V and J ends, which lost 1 base and 2 bases, there was a span of 9 bases. CDR1 is LGHNA and CDR2 is YSLEER in the germline V gene. The CDR3 reads CASSQGRGAYEQYF. Here the CDR3 DNA reads TGCGCCAGCAGCCAAGGCAGGGGCGCCTACGAGCAGTACTTC.

The rearrangement uses TRBV5-1 and TRBJ2-7; D not resolved. Germline V gives CDR1 SGHRS, CDR2 YFSETQ. Trimming left V 1 base short and J 4 bases short, with 12 bases between. There are 14 residues in the CDR3. The CDR3 region has the DNA TGCGCCAGCAGCTTGTCGACGGAACATTACGAGCAGTACTTC. This encodes CASSLSTEHYEQYF.

This chain links TRBV5-8 with TRBJ1-6, with D unclear. The CDR3 spans 14 residues. Germline V CDR1 and CDR2: SGHTS, YDEGEE. V shed 3 bases and J shed 7 bases, with 11 bases lying between them. CDR3 nucleotide sequence: TGTGCCAGCAGCTCCCGGGTCGGGAATTCACCCCTCCACTTT. Protein sequence: CASSSRVGNSPLHF.

The genes are TRBV9 and TRBJ1-5; 8 bases are shared with TRBD1. Germline CDR1 reads SGDLS; CDR2 reads YYNGEE. V lost 3 bases to trimming and J lost 7 bases; unmatched junction nucleotides: 9. The CDR3 is 15 residues long. The CDR3 loop is CASSETGAGGQPQHF. CDR3 sequence (DNA): TGTGCCAGCAGCGAGACAGGGGCCGGGGGGCAGCCCCAGCATTTT.

This clonotype came up many times. The rearrangement joins TRBV12-3 or TRBV12-4 to TRBJ1-3; D call uncertain. V lost 5 bases, J lost 4 bases, and 12 bases lay in between. CDR3 size: 14 residues. CDR3 bases: TGTGCCAGCAGTCCCTCGGCAGGCGGAAACACCATATATTTT. It specifies CASSPSAGGNTIYF.

The sample holds a few counts of this clonotype. The rearrangement uses TRBV7-8 and TRBJ1-1; D call uncertain. Germline V lookup: CDR1 SGHVS, CDR2 FQNEAQ. V shed 0 bases and J shed 5 bases, with 7 bases lying between them. The CDR3 runs 13 residues. DNA for the CDR3: TGTGCCAGCAGCTTAGCCATCATAACTGAAGCTTTCTTT. This translates into CASSLAIITEAFF.